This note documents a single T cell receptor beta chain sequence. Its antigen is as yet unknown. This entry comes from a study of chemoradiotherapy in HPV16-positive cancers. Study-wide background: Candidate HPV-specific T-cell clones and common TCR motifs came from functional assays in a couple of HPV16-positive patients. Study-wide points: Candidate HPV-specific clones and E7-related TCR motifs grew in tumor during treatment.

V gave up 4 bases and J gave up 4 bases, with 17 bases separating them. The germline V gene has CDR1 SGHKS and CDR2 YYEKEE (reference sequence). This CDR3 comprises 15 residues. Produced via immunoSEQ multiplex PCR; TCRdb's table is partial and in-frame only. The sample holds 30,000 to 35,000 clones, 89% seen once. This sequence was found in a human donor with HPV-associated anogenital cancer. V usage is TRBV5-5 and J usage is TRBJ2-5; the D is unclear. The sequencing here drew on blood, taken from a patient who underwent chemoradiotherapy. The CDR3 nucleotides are TGTGCCAGCAGCCTAGGTGGGTCCCTCGGAGAGACCCAGTACTTC. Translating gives CASSLGGSLGETQYF.